The 7 T cell receptor beta chains given below trace back to one sample, sequenced in a study of identical twins. TCRdb recomputed calls from the 5' RACE reads with MiXCR, one row per CDR3 protein. The sample records hundreds of thousands of distinct CDR3 sequences, 20% to 25% being singletons. These data are also associated with another study on T cells expressing NK-cell markers.

Sequencing was performed on CD4+ T cells sorted from blood. These receptors originate from a woman under 30 in good health.

This clonotype was seen a single time. The chain employs TRBV7-9 and TRBJ2-2; 12 bases map to TRBD2. The CDR3 runs 17 residues. CDR1 is SEHNR, CDR2 FQNEAQ, per germline (reference sequence). V shed 4 bases and J 0 bases; nucleotides not matched to a gene: 3. CDR3 bases: TGTGCCAGCAGCTCCCTAGCGGGGGGGACGAACACCGGGGAGCTGTTTTTT. The encoded protein is CASSSLAGGTNTGELFF.

The chain is built from TRBV5-1 and TRBJ1-1; D is undetermined. This CDR3 has 15 amino acids. The V and J ends lost 0 bases and 2 bases respectively, with 11 bases between them. The germline CDR1 and CDR2 sequences are SGHRS and YFSETQ. CDR3 sequence reads: CASSLVEASNTEAFF. The CDR3 bases are TGCGCCAGCAGCTTGGTTGAAGCATCTAACACTGAAGCTTTCTTT.

This clonotype came up a few times. The gene calls are TRBV3-1 and TRBJ1-1; the D gene is possibly TRBD1 (5 bases). Trimming stripped 3 bases from V and 4 bases from J, with 12 bases between. This CDR3 has 14 amino acids. Germline CDR1 and CDR2: LGHDT and YNNKEL (reference sequence). CDR3 nucleotide sequence: TGTGCCAGCAGCCAGGATGAAGGGGTCACTGAAGCTTTCTTT. Encoded protein: CASSQDEGVTEAFF.

This chain joins TRBV25-1 and TRBJ2-7, with D perhaps matching TRBD2 (5 bases). Germline V CDR1 and CDR2: MGHDK, SYGVNS. V shed 10 bases and J shed 3 bases, with 10 bases lying between them. This CDR3 is built from 11 residues. The CDR3 protein is CATGAGYEQYF. In DNA form, the CDR3 reads TGTGCCACTGGTGCGGGCTACGAGCAGTACTTC.

This rearrangement joins TRBV5-8 to TRBJ2-7, with 11 bases that match TRBD2. CDR3 length: 15 amino acids. From germline, CDR1 is SGHTS and CDR2 YDEGEE. V was pared by 2 bases and J by 7 bases, with 8 bases of the junction left unmatched. The CDR3: CASSLVAGGPDEQYF. The CDR3 nucleotides read TGTGCCAGCAGCTTAGTAGCGGGGGGGCCAGATGAGCAGTACTTC.

The gene calls are TRBV5-1 and TRBJ2-1, with no clear D. Trimming took 5 bases from V and 0 from J, leaving 6 bases between them. This CDR3 contains 13 residues. Germline V gene data show CDR1 as SGHRS and CDR2 as YFSETQ. For the CDR3, the DNA is TGCGCCAGCAGACTAAGCTCCTACAATGAGCAGTTCTTC. Encoded protein: CASRLSSYNEQFF. The entire variable domain, with the rest obtained from reference TRBV5-1 and TRBJ2-1, is as follows: KAGVTQTPRYLIKTRGQQVTLSCSPISGHRSVSWYQQTPGQGLQFLFEYFSETQRNKGNFPGRFSGRQFSNSRSEMNVSTLELGDSALYLCASRLSSYNEQFFGPGTRLTVL.

In its sample, this clonotype was seen many times. This rearrangement joins TRBV5-1 to TRBJ2-7, with D perhaps TRBD2 (6 bases). V was trimmed by 2 bases and J by 0 bases, leaving 12 bases between them. The germline V gene has CDR1 SGHRS and CDR2 YFSETQ. CDR3 length: 15 amino acids. The CDR3 DNA sequence: TGCGCCAGCAGCTTCGACAGCGGGTCCTCCTACGAGCAGTACTTC. It codes for CASSFDSGSSYEQYF.